Listed below are T cell receptor beta chains from one sample, sequenced in a study of cytomegalovirus exposure and HLA in healthy donors. Profiling relied on immunoSEQ multiplex PCR, and the TCRdb table lists in-frame clones only, not all of them. The sample lists some 40,000 clones; almost 70% were seen once. The material sequenced was PBMCs. These receptors all stem from a man between 35 and 55 years old in good health and CMV-seronegative. Both conserved end residues are part of each CDR3.

v_call	j_call	cdr3_aa
TRBV9	TRBJ2-7	CASSVAPVTYEQYF
TRBV6-7	TRBJ2-7	CASSSHRGCEQYF
TRBV19	TRBJ2-3	CASSPRTSGVPDTQYF
TRBV7-2	TRBJ2-3	CASSFLSAGGSTDTQYF
TRBV4-1	TRBJ2-2	CASSQKGDRATGELFF
TRBV6-5	TRBJ2-7	CASRPGVIAYEQYF
TRBV2	TRBJ1-6	CASSVPDSPLHF
TRBV5-1	TRBJ2-1	CASSLEGQGNNEQFF
TRBV10-3	TRBJ2-2	CAISLTGGETGELFF
TRBV5-1	TRBJ2-6	CASQHARTTAGANVLTF
TRBV28	TRBJ2-5	CASRVLDRERGTQYF
TRBV30	TRBJ1-5	CAWSAGGKQPQHF
TRBV7-2	TRBJ1-1	CASRQEPNTEAFF
TRBV7-9	TRBJ2-2	CASSLAGGRPGELFF
TRBV6-4	TRBJ2-1	CASSASGGSYNEQFF
TRBV7-9	TRBJ2-7	CASSPSPYEQYF
TRBV30	TRBJ2-3	CACSRLRGRTSGGASDTQYF
TRBV4-1	TRBJ1-2	CASSQATGGLGYTF